Shown below are 24 T cell receptor beta chains from a single sample sequenced in a study of CD8+ T cells in alopecia areata. Reverse transcription of extracted RNA yielded cDNA, which provided the sequencing template. The assay was immunoSEQ multiplex PCR, and TCRdb's table has in-frame clones only and misses some. The sample holds about 200,000 clones; 56% are singletons and the top ten take about 5.3%. The sequenced material came from CD8+ T cells sorted from blood. Receptors originate from a human donor in good health.

The chain joins TRBV7-7 to TRBJ2-5, with TRBD2 matching 11 bases. With V trimmed by 5 bases and J by 2 bases, 7 bases remained unmatched. In germline, CDR1 is SSHAT, CDR2 FNYEAQ (reference sequence). This CDR3 comprises 16 residues. CDR3 nucleotide sequence: TGTGCCAGCAGCAAAAAACTAGCGGGGGTACAAGAGACCCAGTACTTC. This gives the protein CASSKKLAGVQETQYF.

The CDR3 coding sequence is TGTGCCACCAGCGGGAGGATCGGGGAGACCCAGTACTTC. Its protein product is CATSGRIGETQYF. The rearrangement uses TRBV15 and TRBJ2-5; tentative D call: TRBD2 (6 bases). CDR1 and CDR2 (germline): LNHNV, YYDKDF (reference sequence). The CDR3 totals 13 residues. With 5 bases removed from V and 5 bases from J, the gap between germline ends came to 12 bases.

This clone was seen more than once but under ten times. V usage is TRBV7-3 and J usage is TRBJ1-3, with D perhaps matching TRBD1 (5 bases). V shed 5 bases and J shed 1 base, with 9 bases lying between them. The length of the CDR3 is 14 residues. Germline CDR1 is SGHTA and CDR2 is FQGTGA. The CDR3 loop is CASSPGSSGNTIYF. CDR3 in DNA: TGTGCCAGCAGCCCAGGGAGTTCTGGAAACACCATATATTTT.

The genes are TRBV29-1 and TRBJ2-1; a possible D gene is TRBD2 (5 bases). CDR1 and CDR2 from the germline V gene are SQVTM and ANQGSEA. Trimming stripped 4 bases from V and 14 bases from J, with 18 bases between. This CDR3 comprises 12 residues. The CDR3 spells CSVVEVQEGKFF. DNA of the CDR3: TGCAGCGTTGTTGAAGTACAAGAGGGCAAGTTCTTC.

V usage is TRBV15 and J usage is TRBJ1-2, with 7 bases identical to TRBD1. Germline V gene data show CDR1 as LNHNV and CDR2 as YYDKDF (reference sequence). V lost 6 bases to trimming and J lost 0 bases; unmatched junction nucleotides: 7. The CDR3 spans 15 residues. CDR3 loop: CATREGAGPNYGYTF. The CDR3 bases are TGTGCCACCAGGGAGGGGGCAGGGCCTAACTATGGCTACACCTTC.

The chain carries TRBV7-9 and TRBJ1-5; D gene unclear. V shed 1 base and J shed 9 bases, with 10 bases lying between them. This CDR3 has 13 residues. The germline V gene encodes CDR1 SEHNR and CDR2 FQNEAQ (reference sequence). CDR3: CASSLGLRGPQHF. The DNA of the CDR3 is TGTGCCAGCAGCTTAGGCCTCCGGGGGCCCCAGCATTTT.

This clone turned up a few times. The rearrangement links TRBV25-1 to TRBJ2-1, with 8 bases lining up with TRBD1. From germline, CDR1 is MGHDK and CDR2 SYGVNS. Trimming cost V 7 bases and J 7 bases; bases outside gene matches: 9. CDR3 length equals 14 residues. The CDR3 protein is CASIGQGKMNEQFF. The CDR3 DNA follows: TGTGCCAGCATTGGACAGGGTAAAATGAATGAGCAGTTCTTC.

The chain employs TRBV4-1 and TRBJ1-2, with 8 bases that match TRBD1. The CDR3 extends over 16 amino acids. V shed 4 bases and J 6 bases; nucleotides not matched to a gene: 13. CDR1 and CDR2 (germline): MGHRA, YSYEKL. The CDR3 DNA sequence: TGCGCCAGCAGCCTATTCCCAGGGGGCGACGAAGATGGCTACACCTTC. Translation gives CASSLFPGGDEDGYTF.

The chain recombines TRBV25-1 with TRBJ1-4, with D maybe TRBD1 (5 bases). The V end lost 4 bases, the J end lost 6 bases, and 12 bases lay between the germline ends. This CDR3 contains 14 residues. CDR1 and CDR2 from the germline V gene are MGHDK and SYGVNS. The CDR3, as DNA: TGTGCCAGCAGTGTCAGGAGGGGAGATGAAAAACTGTTTTTT. Translated, it gives CASSVRRGDEKLFF.

The V and J genes are TRBV6-5 and TRBJ1-1; no reliable D call. The germline gives CDR1 MNHEY, CDR2 SVGAGI. Trimming cost V 2 bases and J 4 bases, with 8 bases left between them. This CDR3 is built from 13 residues. The CDR3 is CASSYGIGTEAFF. CDR3 sequence (DNA): TGTGCCAGCAGTTACGGGATCGGCACTGAAGCTTTCTTT.

This chain links TRBV5-1 with TRBJ2-3; D could derive from TRBD1 or TRBD2 (5 bases each). The CDR3 runs to 15 residues. V lost 2 bases and J lost 1, with 11 bases in between. Germline CDR1 SGHRS, CDR2 YFSETQ. This CDR3 is CASSFWGMGTDTQYF. The CDR3 DNA sequence: TGCGCCAGCAGCTTTTGGGGGATGGGCACAGATACGCAGTATTTT.

A remark on this clone: The CDR3 carries no conserved terminal phenylalanine or tryptophan, so it likely arises from a read error. The V and J genes are TRBV5-6 and TRBJ1-5, with no clear D. CDR3 length: 13 amino acids. CDR1 is SGHDT, CDR2 YYEEEE, per germline. V was clipped by 4 bases and J by 3 bases, with 8 bases between them. As DNA, the CDR3 is TGTGCCAGCAGCCCTGGGTACAATCAGCCCCAGCATTCT. Its translation is CASSPGYNQPQHS.

The J gene is TRBJ2-5, the V gene TRBV27, with D uncertain. Per the germline V gene, CDR1 is MNHEY and CDR2 is SMNVEV (reference sequence). There are 13 residues in the CDR3. V gave up 0 bases and J gave up 5 bases, with 7 bases separating them. DNA of the CDR3: TGTGCCAGCAGTTTATCTTCAACGGAGACCCAGTACTTC. Encoded protein: CASSLSSTETQYF.

The V gene is TRBV4-1, the J gene TRBJ1-2; TRBD1 is a possible D gene (5 bases). The germline CDR1 and CDR2 sequences are MGHRA and YSYEKL. V was trimmed by 1 base and J by 6 bases, leaving 15 bases between them. The length of the CDR3 is 15 residues. The CDR3 bases are TGCGCCAGCAGCCAAGTTTCGGGGGGTCTGAATGGCTACACCTTC. It codes for CASSQVSGGLNGYTF.

In this sample, this clone turned up a few times. The J gene is TRBJ2-7, the V gene TRBV7-6; possible D gene TRBD1, 5 bases. Germline lookup yields CDR1 SGHVS and CDR2 FNYEAQ. The CDR3 contains 14 residues. Trimming cost V 5 bases and J 2 bases, with 13 bases left between them. This CDR3 is CASSPGQGAYEQYF. Here the CDR3 DNA reads TGTGCCAGCAGCCCCGGGCAGGGCGCCTACGAGCAGTACTTC.

This rearrangement joins TRBV29-1 to TRBJ1-1, with D possibly being TRBD1 (5 bases). Between the trimmed V and J ends, which lost 5 bases and 3 bases, there was a span of 7 bases. This CDR3 spans 11 amino acids. Germline V gives CDR1 SQVTM, CDR2 ANQGSEA. CDR3 bases: TGCAGCGTTCTACAGGACACTGAAGCTTTCTTT. Its translation: CSVLQDTEAFF.

This clone occurred a few times. This chain uses TRBV4-1 with TRBJ2-7; D is perhaps TRBD1 or TRBD2 (5 bases each). V lost 3 bases, J lost 12 bases, and 15 bases lay in between. The germline V gene has CDR1 MGHRA and CDR2 YSYEKL. This CDR3 is 12 amino acids long. The CDR3 here is CASSQPGADTYF. CDR3 DNA sequence: TGCGCCAGCAGCCAGCCCGGGGCGGACACGTACTTC.

This clone has just a few counts. The chain combines TRBV2 with TRBJ1-2; D not certain. V was cut by 6 bases and J by 6 bases, with 14 bases left in between. Germline CDR1 is SNHLY and CDR2 is FYNNEI. The CDR3 is 13 amino acids. CDR3 nucleotide sequence: TGTGCCAGCAGCGAACGGTTTTTGAATGGCTACACCTTC. It codes for CASSERFLNGYTF.

This clone was recorded a few times. The chain couples TRBV7-9 to TRBJ2-2, with D maybe TRBD2 (6 bases). Germline CDR1 reads SEHNR; CDR2 reads FQNEAQ (reference sequence). V lost 5 bases and J lost 7, with 8 bases in between. This CDR3 spans 12 amino acids. The CDR3 nucleotides are TGTGCCAGCAGCGTCGGGGGCGGGGAGCTGTTTTTT. This gives the protein CASSVGGGELFF.

This clone was seen just once. This chain joins TRBV5-1 and TRBJ2-1; D uncertain. The germline CDR1 and CDR2 sequences are SGHRS and YFSETQ. V was shortened by 1 base and J by 10 bases, with 6 bases between the two germline ends. The CDR3 loop spans 11 amino acids. DNA for the CDR3: TGCGCCAGCAGCTTGATAGGCGAGCAGTTCTTC. Residues: CASSLIGEQFF.

On this clone itself: The CDR3 does not end in the conserved phenylalanine or tryptophan, so this is likely a read error. It is unclear where the CDR3 begins or ends on the DNA, so no DNA is shown, and the CDR3 is as TCRdb lists it. The CDR3 loop is CASNLPGTGPL. The J gene is TRBJ1-1, the V gene TRBV6-1. CDR1 and CDR2 from the germline V gene are MNHNS and SASEGT. Both ends counted, the CDR3 spans 11 residues.

The chain uses TRBV15 and TRBJ2-1, with D uncertain. Germline loops: CDR1 LNHNV, CDR2 YYDKDF (reference sequence). This CDR3 is built from 13 residues. V shed 1 base and J shed 1 base, with 2 bases lying between them. CDR3 nucleotides: TGTGCCACCAGCAGAGTGTCCTACAATGAGCAGTTCTTC. Translated: CATSRVSYNEQFF.

The chain couples TRBV29-1 to TRBJ1-2; TRBD1 matches 7 bases. CDR3 length equals 14 residues. From germline, CDR1 is SQVTM and CDR2 ANQGSEA. V lost 5 bases and J lost 2; bases outside the gene matches: 8. The CDR3 DNA reads TGCAGCGTTTACCCGACAGGGTCAAACTATGGCTACACCTTC. Protein sequence: CSVYPTGSNYGYTF.

The V call is TRBV5-6, the J call TRBJ1-1; unclear D gene. V was trimmed by 1 base and J by 11 bases, leaving 12 bases between them. The CDR3 contains 12 residues. Germline CDR1 SGHDT, CDR2 YYEEEE. As DNA, the CDR3 is TGTGCCAGCAGCTTGTGGACGGGGTCGGCTTTCTTT. As protein: CASSLWTGSAFF.